The source of this T cell receptor beta chain is a study of tumor and adjacent non-tumor tissue in lung cancer. A modified ARM-PCR protocol with three rounds of nested PCR amplified TCRbeta. TCRdb processed the multiplex PCR reads anew with MiXCR; each CDR3 protein has one entry. The sample holds about 85,000 distinct CDR3 sequences, 61% seen once. The table lists this clonotype with a count of one. Its specificity is not known. Since a much larger clone is just one base distant, this may be a read error. General observations from the study: Tumor TCR diversity, when higher, was linked to shorter survival. In normal lung, the top 100 clones were significantly more dominant than in tumor.

RNA was extracted from bulk tissue without any cell sorting. The CDR3 extends over 13 amino acids. Germline V CDR1 and CDR2: DFQATT, SNEGSKA (reference sequence). V was trimmed by 7 bases and J by 6 bases, leaving 17 bases between them. Sequencing input: lung tumor tissue. The clonotype was recovered from a man between 65 and 79 years old with non-small cell lung cancer. J is TRBJ2-3 and V is TRBV20-1; D remains ambiguous. The CDR3 nucleotides are TGCAGTGGGGCCCAGGCCCGAGGTGATACGCAGTATTTT. Protein: CSGAQARGDTQYF.